Below are 25 T cell receptor beta chains sequenced from a single sample in a study of metastatic and nonmetastatic thyroid tumors. MiXCR reprocessed the PCR reads for TCRdb. Among 30,000 to 35,000 clones listed, less than 20% were seen once. Patients underwent thyroid surgery, and none had received any treatment before it. The sample was blood. Receptors originate from a female donor with papillary thyroid cancer or a benign thyroid nodule (not recorded which). Some clones in this sample may be carry-over from other donors' samples.

In this sample, this clone turned up many times. V gene TRBV27 combines with J gene TRBJ2-1, with D tentatively TRBD1 (7 bases). V lost 2 bases and J 1 base, leaving 9 bases between the germline ends. The CDR3 runs 15 residues. Germline-derived CDR1 and CDR2 are MNHEY and SMNVEV (reference sequence). The CDR3 coding sequence is TGTGCCAGCAGTTTACAGGGGGGTTCCTACAATGAGCAGTTCTTC. It encodes CASSLQGGSYNEQFF.

This clone was seen repeatedly, ten times or more. This sequence joins TRBV29-1 and TRBJ2-7; tentative D call: TRBD2 (5 bases). V was shortened by 6 bases and J by 2 bases, with 8 bases between the two germline ends. Germline values: CDR1 SQVTM, CDR2 ANQGSEA. The CDR3 consists of 11 residues. The CDR3 DNA sequence: TGCAGCGTCGGGAAAACCTACGAGCAGTACTTC. This gives the protein CSVGKTYEQYF.

This clone was picked up many times. The chain's CDR3 is CAISGQPLNTEAFF. The CDR3 coding sequence is TGTGCCATCAGTGGGCAGCCACTGAACACTGAAGCTTTCTTT. The J gene is TRBJ1-1, the V gene TRBV10-3; D gene uncertain. The CDR3 has 14 amino acids. V was shortened by 4 bases and J by 0 bases, with 9 bases between the two germline ends. CDR1 is ENHRY, CDR2 SYGVKD, per germline.

This clone was detected many times. V gene TRBV20-1 combines with J gene TRBJ1-2; 8 bases agree with TRBD1. The CDR3 extends over 13 amino acids. Per germline, CDR1 DFQATT and CDR2 SNEGSKA (reference sequence). J gave up 3 bases and V 3 bases, and 3 bases lay outside the gene matches. Here the CDR3 reads CSARLDRDYGYTF. DNA for the CDR3: TGCAGTGCTAGGTTGGACAGGGACTATGGCTACACCTTC.

Notes on this clone: At one end, the junction sequence differs from germline, possibly due to a read error. This rearrangement joins TRBV30 to TRBJ1-6, with TRBD1 identical over 9 bases. Germline V gene sequence: CDR1 GTSNPN, CDR2 SVGIG (reference sequence). This CDR3 contains 14 residues. The CDR3 region is CAWSRRQGDSPLHF. The CDR3 nucleotides read TGCGCCTGGAGTAGGAGACAGGGGGATTCACCCCTCCACTTT.

This clone came up many times. The chain employs TRBV3-1 and TRBJ2-1; 9 positions match TRBD2. V lost 1 base to trimming and J lost 4 bases; unmatched junction nucleotides: 2. CDR1 LGHDT and CDR2 YNNKEL come from the germline V gene (reference sequence). The length of the CDR3 is 15 residues. The chain's CDR3 is CASSQVAGGYNEQFF. The CDR3 region has the DNA TGTGCCAGCAGCCAAGTGGCGGGGGGGTACAATGAGCAGTTCTTC.

This clone was counted a few times. The chain is built from TRBV6-2 or TRBV6-3 and TRBJ2-3; D may be TRBD1 or TRBD2 (6 bases each). CDR3 length: 17 amino acids. The V and J ends lost 2 bases and 1 base respectively, with 16 bases between them. Germline CDR1 is MNHEY and CDR2 is SVGEGT. The CDR3 bases are TGTGCCAGCAGTTACGGGCAGGTAGGGGGGCGCACAGATACGCAGTATTTT. Its protein is CASSYGQVGGRTDTQYF.

The sample holds many counts of this clone. The chain employs TRBV7-8 and TRBJ2-7; tentatively, D is TRBD1 (5 bases). V gave up 3 bases and J gave up 3 bases, with 9 bases separating them. Germline V gives CDR1 SGHVS, CDR2 FQNEAQ. This CDR3 is built from 13 residues. As DNA, the CDR3 is TGTGCCAGCAGCTTGGGGCAGTTCTACGAGCAGTACTTC. It codes for CASSLGQFYEQYF.

This clone was seen many times. The rearrangement uses TRBV7-8 and TRBJ2-5, with TRBD2 identical over 9 bases. Germline-derived CDR1 and CDR2 are SGHVS and FQNEAQ. There are 17 residues in the CDR3. Trimming cost V 1 base and J 1 base; bases outside gene matches: 7. For the CDR3, the DNA is TGTGCCAGCAGCTTAGGTTCCCCAGCGGGGGGCCAAGAGACCCAGTACTTC. It codes for CASSLGSPAGGQETQYF.

This clone was observed at least ten times. J is TRBJ2-3 and V is TRBV29-1, with D unresolved. This CDR3 has 14 residues. Germline-derived CDR1 and CDR2 are SQVTM and ANQGSEA. The germline V and J ends were trimmed by 4 bases and 5 bases, with 16 bases remaining between them. The CDR3 sequence is CSVAKRVPEDTQYF. CDR3 DNA: TGCAGCGTTGCCAAACGTGTCCCGGAAGATACGCAGTATTTT.

The rearrangement joins TRBV5-1 to TRBJ1-2; D unresolved. V was clipped by 3 bases and J by 1 base, with 10 bases between them. The CDR3 runs 14 residues. Germline assignment: CDR1 SGHRS and CDR2 YFSETQ. CDR3 DNA sequence: TGCGCCAGCAGCTCAGACACTTTTAACTATGGCTACACCTTC. It translates to CASSSDTFNYGYTF. Full variable domain (missing parts from reference TRBV5-1 and TRBJ1-2): KAGVTQTPRYLIKTRGQQVTLSCSPISGHRSVSWYQQTPGQGLQFLFEYFSETQRNKGNFPGRFSGRQFSNSRSEMNVSTLELGDSALYLCASSSDTFNYGYTFGSGTRLTVV.

Only a few counts were recorded for this clone. This chain's CDR3 is CASSYGTSGPSGANVLTF. The DNA for the CDR3 is TGTGCCAGCAGTTACGGGACTAGCGGGCCGTCTGGGGCCAACGTCCTGACTTTC. The rearrangement links TRBV6-2 or TRBV6-3 to TRBJ2-6; 12 bases agree with TRBD2. This CDR3 has 18 amino acids. V lost 2 bases to trimming and J lost 1 base; unmatched junction nucleotides: 3. Germline values: CDR1 MNHEY, CDR2 SVGEGT.

This clone came up many times. The rearrangement uses TRBV9 and TRBJ1-3; D unresolved. CDR1 SGDLS and CDR2 YYNGEE come from the germline V gene. The CDR3 loop spans 16 amino acids. Trimming removed 0 bases from V and 0 bases from J, with 10 bases in between. CDR3 loop: CASSVATRSSGNTIYF. The CDR3 coding sequence is TGTGCCAGCAGCGTAGCTACCCGGAGCTCTGGAAACACCATATATTTT.

V is TRBV6-1 and J is TRBJ1-2, with 7 bases aligning to TRBD1. The CDR3 extends over 17 amino acids. Germline V gives CDR1 MNHNS, CDR2 SASEGT. J was trimmed by 5 bases and V by 5 bases; bases with no gene match: 17. The CDR3 reads CASSLAGGGGKGYGYTF. CDR3 sequence (DNA): TGTGCCAGCAGTCTAGCTGGGGGAGGGGGCAAGGGGTATGGCTACACCTTC.

This clone was seen ten or more times. The chain employs TRBV28 and TRBJ1-1, with D perhaps TRBD1 (5 bases). The germline V gene encodes CDR1 MDHEN and CDR2 SYDVKM. V was cut by 3 bases and J by 1 base, with 18 bases left in between. This CDR3 contains 17 residues. The CDR3 loop is CASSLVPGLGPNTEAFF. In DNA, the CDR3 is TGTGCCAGCAGTTTGGTACCGGGACTGGGACCGAACACTGAAGCTTTCTTT.

This clone turned up a few times. V gene TRBV29-1 combines with J gene TRBJ2-2; no clear D. This CDR3 is built from 14 residues. The germline V gene encodes CDR1 SQVTM and CDR2 ANQGSEA. V lost 7 bases and J lost 0, with 12 bases in between. The DNA for the CDR3 is TGCAGCGCCCGGACGGATACGAACACCGGGGAGCTGTTTTTT. This gives the protein CSARTDTNTGELFF.

J is TRBJ2-7 and V is TRBV7-6, with 7 bases lining up with TRBD1. Trimming at V came to 4 bases and at J to 2 bases, leaving 11 bases not matched to a gene. The germline CDR1 and CDR2 sequences are SGHVS and FNYEAQ. This CDR3 region has 16 residues. The CDR3 sequence is CASSSKQGQQAYEQYF. CDR3 DNA sequence: TGTGCCAGCAGCTCAAAACAGGGACAGCAAGCCTACGAGCAGTACTTC. Based on the CDR3 plus reference TRBV7-6 and TRBJ2-7, the full variable domain is GAGVSQSPRYKVTKRGQDVALRCDPISGHVSLYWYRQALGQGPEFLTYFNYEAQQDKSGLPNDRFSAERPEGSISTLTIQRTEQRDSAMYRCASSSKQGQQAYEQYFGPGTRLTVT.

This clone was picked up many times. V gene TRBV20-1 combines with J gene TRBJ1-5; TRBD1 matches at 7 bases. This CDR3 comprises 13 residues. Per germline, CDR1 DFQATT and CDR2 SNEGSKA (reference sequence). The J segment lost 6 bases and the V segment lost 6 bases, leaving 8 bases of the junction unmatched. CDR3 sequence reads: CSAPTGVGQPQHF. In DNA, the CDR3 is TGCAGTGCCCCTACAGGGGTTGGTCAGCCCCAGCATTTT.

This rearrangement joins TRBV6-1 to TRBJ2-2, with D possibly matching TRBD2 (5 bases). The CDR3 is 15 amino acids. The germline CDR1 and CDR2 sequences are MNHNS and SASEGT. Trimming removed 2 bases from V and 4 bases from J, with 11 bases in between. The CDR3 sequence is CASSESGTSTGELFF. CDR3 DNA: TGTGCCAGCAGTGAAAGCGGAACGAGCACCGGGGAGCTGTTTTTT.

This chain links TRBV6-2 or TRBV6-3 with TRBJ2-1; the match to TRBD2 covers 11 bases. Trimming took 5 bases from V and 8 from J; bases not matched to a gene: 8. This CDR3 contains 15 residues. The germline V gene has CDR1 MNHEY and CDR2 SVGEGT. The CDR3 DNA reads TGTGCCAGCAGTCTTAGCGGGGGGGGGTTGTATGAGCAGTTCTTC. This gives the protein CASSLSGGGLYEQFF.

Worth noting for this clone: Relative to the germline gene, one junction end is altered; a read error may explain this. The J gene is TRBJ1-2, the V gene TRBV4-2; no firm D call. CDR3 length: 15 amino acids. In germline, CDR1 is LGHNA, CDR2 YNFKEQ. The CDR3 DNA sequence: TGTGCCAGCAGCCAAGATCTAAGGACCAGCTATGGCGACCGCTTC. It encodes CASSQDLRTSYGDRF.

This clone was observed many times. The V gene is TRBV29-1, the J gene TRBJ2-2; the match to TRBD1 covers 8 bases. CDR3 length equals 14 residues. Germline V gives CDR1 SQVTM, CDR2 ANQGSEA. J lost 4 bases, V lost 3 bases, and 4 bases had no gene match. This CDR3 reads CSVDVTGVTGELFF. In nucleotides, the CDR3 is TGCAGCGTTGACGTGACAGGGGTCACCGGGGAGCTGTTTTTT.

The chain couples TRBV6-2 or TRBV6-3 to TRBJ2-1, with D possibly matching TRBD2 (6 bases). The CDR3 loop spans 14 amino acids. Germline V CDR1 and CDR2: MNHEY, SVGEGT. Trimming left V 6 bases short and J 2 bases short, with 11 bases between. As DNA, the CDR3 is TGTGCCAGCAGCCCGGGGGTCGCCTACAATGAGCAGTTCTTC. Residues: CASSPGVAYNEQFF.

By share, this clone ranks as medium-sized. The chain has TRBV12-3 or TRBV12-4 and TRBJ2-5; 9 bases are a match to TRBD1. V lost 3 bases, J lost 4 bases, and 6 bases stayed unmatched. CDR3 length: 15 residues. The CDR3 loop is CASSFSGTGLETQYF. DNA of the CDR3: TGTGCCAGCAGTTTCTCCGGGACAGGGTTAGAGACCCAGTACTTC.

This clone was counted many times. DNA for the CDR3: TGCGCCAGCAGCTTGGGGTATGAGCAGTTCTTC. This encodes CASSLGYEQFF. The chain is built from TRBV5-1 and TRBJ2-1; D is undetermined. V dropped 0 bases and J dropped 8 bases, with 3 bases sitting between them. The germline gives CDR1 SGHRS, CDR2 YFSETQ. The CDR3 loop spans 11 amino acids.